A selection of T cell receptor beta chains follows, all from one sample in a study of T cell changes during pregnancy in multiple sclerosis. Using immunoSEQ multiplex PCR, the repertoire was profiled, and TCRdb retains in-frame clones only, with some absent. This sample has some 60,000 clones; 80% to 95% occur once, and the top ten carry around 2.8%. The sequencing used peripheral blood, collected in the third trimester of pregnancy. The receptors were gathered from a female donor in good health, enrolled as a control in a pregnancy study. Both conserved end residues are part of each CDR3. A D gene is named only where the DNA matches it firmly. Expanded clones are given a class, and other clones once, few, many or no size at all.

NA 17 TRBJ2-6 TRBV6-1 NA CASSEESDSSGANVLTF TGTGCCAGCAGTGAAGAGTCCGACTCTTCTGGGGCCAACGTCCTGACTTTC
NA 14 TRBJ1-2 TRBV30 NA CAWSRPGTIYGYTF TGTGCCTGGAGTAGACCCGGGACAATCTATGGCTACACCTTC
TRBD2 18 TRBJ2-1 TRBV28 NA CASLGTSGSYSSYNEQFF TGTGCCAGCCTAGGGACTAGCGGGAGTTATAGCTCCTACAATGAGCAGTTCTTC
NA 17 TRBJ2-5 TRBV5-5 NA CASSLGKRTFLQETQYF TGTGCCAGCAGCTTGGGAAAGAGGACATTCCTACAAGAGACCCAGTACTTC
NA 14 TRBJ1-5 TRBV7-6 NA CASSLLGEGQPQHF TGTGCCAGCAGCTTATTAGGGGAGGGCCAGCCCCAGCATTTT
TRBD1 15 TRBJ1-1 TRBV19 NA CASSLDRGLNTEAFF TGTGCCAGTAGTCTGGACAGGGGGCTAAACACTGAAGCTTTCTTT
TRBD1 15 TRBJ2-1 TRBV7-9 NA CASSTPGQNYNEQFF TGTGCCAGCAGCACGCCGGGACAGAACTACAATGAGCAGTTCTTC
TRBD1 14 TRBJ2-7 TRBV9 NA CASSPRQGSYEQYF TGTGCCAGCAGCCCCCGACAGGGATCCTACGAGCAGTACTTC
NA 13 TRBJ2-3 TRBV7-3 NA CASSLTSAGTQYF TGTGCCAGCAGCTTAACAAGCGCGGGTACGCAGTATTTT
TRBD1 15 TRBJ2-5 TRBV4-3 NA CASSQDRGTQETQYF TGCGCCAGCAGCCAAGACAGGGGGACGCAAGAGACCCAGTACTTC
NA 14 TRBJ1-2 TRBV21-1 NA CASSEGQGDGGYTF TGTGCCAGCAGCGAAGGACAGGGAGACGGAGGCTACACCTTC
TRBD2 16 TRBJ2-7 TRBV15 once CATSRDGGRAVYEQYF TGTGCCACCAGCAGAGATGGCGGGAGGGCCGTCTACGAGCAGTACTTC
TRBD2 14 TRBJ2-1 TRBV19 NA CASRLGLAGGEQFF TGTGCCAGTAGGTTGGGACTAGCGGGAGGTGAGCAGTTCTTC
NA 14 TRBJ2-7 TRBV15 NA CATSREGSVYEQYF TGTGCCACCAGCAGAGAGGGTAGCGTCTACGAGCAGTACTTC
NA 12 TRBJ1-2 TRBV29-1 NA CSVRHPNYGYTF TGCAGCGTTAGACACCCAAACTATGGCTACACCTTC
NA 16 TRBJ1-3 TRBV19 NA CASKPLAGNSGNTIYF TGTGCCAGTAAACCCCTGGCAGGCAACTCTGGAAACACCATATATTTT
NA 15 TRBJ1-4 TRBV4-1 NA CASSQGWGTNEKLFF TGCGCCAGCAGCCAAGGATGGGGCACTAATGAAAAACTGTTTTTT